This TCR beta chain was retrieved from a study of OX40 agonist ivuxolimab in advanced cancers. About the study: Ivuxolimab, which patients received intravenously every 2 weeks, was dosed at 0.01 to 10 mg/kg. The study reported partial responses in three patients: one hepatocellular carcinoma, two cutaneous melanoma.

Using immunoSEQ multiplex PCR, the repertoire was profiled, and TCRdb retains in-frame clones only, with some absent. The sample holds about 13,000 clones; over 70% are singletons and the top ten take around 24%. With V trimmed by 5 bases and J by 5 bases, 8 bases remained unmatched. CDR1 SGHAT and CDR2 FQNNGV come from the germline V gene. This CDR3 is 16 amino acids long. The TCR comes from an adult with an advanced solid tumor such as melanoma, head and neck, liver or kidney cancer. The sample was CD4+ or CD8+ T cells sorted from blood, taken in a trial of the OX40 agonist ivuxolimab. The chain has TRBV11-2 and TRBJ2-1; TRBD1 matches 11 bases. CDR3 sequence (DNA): TGTGCCAGCAGCCCCGGGACAGGGGGAAGGGACAATGAGCAGTTCTTC. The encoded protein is CASSPGTGGRDNEQFF.